The clone carrying this T cell receptor beta chain has ten or more counts. As yet, its antigen is unknown. Amplified TCR beta CDR3 regions derived from RNA transcripts. Carried out on the TCR CDR3, a first-round RT-PCR used the HTBI primer set. TCRdb itself ran the multiplex PCR reads through MiXCR, one entry per CDR3 protein. In the table there are roughly 280,000 distinct CDR3 sequences, 15% to 20% of which are singletons. The data were obtained in a study of T cells in Graves' hyperthyroidism and ophthalmopathy. Study-level findings and limits: Median prediction lead before ophthalmopathy onset was about 6.7 months with the model. Also found in blood were most expanded thyroid clonotypes above 0.001.

The V gene's germline CDR1 is KGHDR and CDR2 SFDVKD. V gave up 3 bases and J gave up 5 bases; unmatched junction bases: 7. The CDR3 covers 15 residues. Sequenced: blood. The sequence was collected from a woman in her fifties or sixties with Graves' ophthalmopathy. The J gene is TRBJ2-5, the V gene TRBV24-1, with TRBD1 identical over 8 bases. The CDR3 DNA reads TGTGCCACCAGTGATCTCGGACAGGGCTTGGAGACCCAGTACTTC. Translating it yields CATSDLGQGLETQYF.